This T cell receptor beta chain was retrieved from a study of CD8 T cells in Susac syndrome (dated 2019 in TCRdb). Background for the entire study: Among the sequenced Susac syndrome patients, about six had clinically active disease and 8 or 9 were in clinical remission. Susac syndrome patients were therapy-naive, on corticosteroids (some also receiving IVIg), or on IVIg alone at blood withdrawal. Whether CD8+ T cell activation and differentiation in Susac syndrome was antigen driven was tested using repertoire sequencing.

High-throughput TCR beta sequencing profiled peripheral blood CD8+ and CD4+ T cells from healthy donors, Susac syndrome patients and multiple sclerosis patients. Susac syndrome patients met recently defined diagnostic criteria for definite or probable disease. CD8+ TEMRA cells were enriched by FACS, while bulk CD8+ and CD4+ T cells were purified by magnetic negative isolation. Blood was collected in EDTA tubes and processed within 24 hours, with PBMCs isolated through density gradient centrifugation. PBMCs intended for TCR sequencing were cryopreserved in liquid nitrogen and were subsequently thawed in a 37 degrees C water bath. A purity of at least 90% was achieved for sorted or isolated CD4+, CD8+ and CD8+ TEMRA cells. RNA was extracted with the RNeasy kit and roughly 0.45 to 1 ug was reverse transcribed using random hexamers. The immunoSEQ multiplex PCR assay, which covers 54 Vbeta and 13 Jbeta segments, was used to amplify TCR beta CDR3 regions. To correct PCR amplification bias, a synthetic template baseline was used for both primer optimization and computational correction. On the study's bioinformatics: Reads were annotated to V, D and J genes according to IMGT and were analyzed with immunoSEQ Analyzer, with only productive sequences retained. Clonality was calculated as one minus the Shannon entropy normalized by log2 of the number of productive unique sequences. Public and private clones were assessed among the 100 most prevalent clones of each patient and control. A clone was defined as Susac-specific if it was absent from the healthy and MS cohorts, from 1052 published viral clones and from other ImmuneACCESS disease sequences. The raw public data were reprocessed by TCRdb itself: fastp quality trimming at Q25, MiXCR clonotype calling, in-frame beta chains only. Rows are combined by CDR3 protein, so each entry shows the most common genes and DNA. The V and J calls reflect TCRdb's pipeline rather than the authors' work. The sample data list 200,000 to 300,000 distinct CDR3 sequences, and 90% to 97% of these were observed just once. The ten most abundant clones make up around 0.093% of the sample.

What the authors observed across the whole study: The CD4+ T cell repertoire of patients with Susac syndrome showed no detectable clonal expansion. The TCR sequencing and HLA analysis was acknowledged to have included a relatively small number of individuals.

Counted from cysteine to phenylalanine, this CDR3 has 14 amino acids. CDR3 DNA only is kept here, 42 bases in frame from base 1. Trimming costs V 1 base and J 6 bases, and their ends lie 15 bases apart. In the germline V gene (reference sequence), CDR1 corresponds to DFQATT and CDR2 to SNEGSKA. Details on this clonotype: Its binding antigen is unknown. No much larger clone exists at a distance of one base, and base qualities are not known.

Sequencing was carried out using CD4+ T cells from PBMCs. The rearrangement joined TRBV20-1 to TRBJ2-5, and perhaps TRBD2 as D gene, on 6 matching bases. The receptor was isolated from a human donor with Susac syndrome. The CDR3 corresponds to CSARADGGGKTQYF. The nucleotide sequence is TGCAGTGCTAGAGCCGACGGGGGTGGGAAGACCCAGTACTTC.